Listed here are 8 T cell receptor beta chains from one sample, sequenced in a study of blood T cells in healthy people across ages. Through a sample-barcoded 5' primer and a J-beta primer mix, a second PCR was run for roughly 6 to 12 cycles. TCRdb reprocessed the 5' RACE reads via MiXCR and lists one record per CDR3 protein. The profile shows fewer than 1,000,000 distinct CDR3 sequences, roughly 44% of them singletons. The material sequenced was blood. The receptors shown here come from a man between 60 and 75 years old in good health.

This clonotype was detected only a few times. J is TRBJ2-7 and V is TRBV4-3, with D unresolved. Germline loops: CDR1 LGHNA, CDR2 YSLEER. CDR3 length: 14 amino acids. V was shortened by 4 bases and J by 6 bases, with 16 bases between the two germline ends. The CDR3 nucleotides are TGCGCCAGCAGCCTCGGCCCCGCCGCAGGCGAGCAGTACTTC. Its protein product is CASSLGPAAGEQYF.

This clonotype showed up just a few times. V usage is TRBV9 and J usage is TRBJ2-7; D possibly corresponds to TRBD1 (5 bases). CDR1 and CDR2 (germline): SGDLS, YYNGEE. The CDR3 contains 14 residues. Deletions cut 1 base from V and 1 base from J, with 9 bases between. CDR3 sequence (DNA): TGTGCCAGCAGCGTAACGGCAGGGTCCTACGAGCAGTACTTC. This encodes CASSVTAGSYEQYF.

This sequence joins TRBV3-1 and TRBJ1-2, with TRBD1 matching 9 bases. V shed 4 bases and J 5 bases; nucleotides not matched to a gene: 14. The germline V gene encodes CDR1 LGHDT and CDR2 YNNKEL (reference sequence). The CDR3 consists of 17 residues. The CDR3 nucleotides are TGTGCCAGCAGCCCGGGACAGGGCACAGGCCGCAGTTATGGCTACACCTTC. It yields the protein CASSPGQGTGRSYGYTF.

This chain links TRBV12-3 or TRBV12-4 with TRBJ2-4, with TRBD1 as a possible D gene (7 bases). The J call is doubtful: the DNA matches TRBJ2-7 better. The CDR3 contains 15 residues. CDR3 sequence: CASTQGGGFFYEQYF. In nucleotides, the CDR3 is TGTGCCAGCACCCAGGGGGGTGGGTTTTTCTACGAGCAGTACTTC.

The chain uses TRBV28 and TRBJ1-2; D not resolved. CDR1 and CDR2 (germline): MDHEN, SYDVKM. V lost 3 bases, J lost 6 bases, and 5 bases lay in between. This CDR3 has 11 amino acids. The CDR3 loop reads CASSFPDGYTF. DNA for the CDR3: TGTGCCAGCAGTTTCCCCGATGGCTACACCTTC.

The chain couples TRBV2 to TRBJ2-7; 8 nucleotides agree with TRBD1. The J segment lost 0 bases and the V segment lost 5 bases, leaving 6 bases of the junction unmatched. CDR1 is SNHLY and CDR2 is FYNNEI in the germline V gene. This CDR3 contains 15 residues. CDR3 bases: TGTGCCAGCAGTCGAGGGGGACAGGACTCCTACGAGCAGTACTTC. It codes for CASSRGGQDSYEQYF.

V is TRBV7-9 and J is TRBJ1-4, with 7 bases fitting TRBD1. CDR1 and CDR2 from the germline V gene are SEHNR and FQNEAQ (reference sequence). Losses at the gene ends were 7 bases for V and 7 bases for J; bases not matched to a gene: 9. The CDR3 length is 14 residues. DNA for the CDR3: TGTGCCAGCAACAAAGACAGGGTCAGTGAAAAACTGTTTTTT. It yields the protein CASNKDRVSEKLFF.

The V and J genes are TRBV2 and TRBJ2-2; 10 bases agree with TRBD2. Germline CDR1 and CDR2: SNHLY and FYNNEI. The length of the CDR3 is 16 residues. J was trimmed by 8 bases and V by 7 bases; bases with no gene match: 13. CDR3 region: CASTPSGGAVPGELFF. The CDR3 DNA reads TGTGCCAGCACCCCAAGCGGGGGGGCCGTTCCTGGGGAGCTGTTTTTT.